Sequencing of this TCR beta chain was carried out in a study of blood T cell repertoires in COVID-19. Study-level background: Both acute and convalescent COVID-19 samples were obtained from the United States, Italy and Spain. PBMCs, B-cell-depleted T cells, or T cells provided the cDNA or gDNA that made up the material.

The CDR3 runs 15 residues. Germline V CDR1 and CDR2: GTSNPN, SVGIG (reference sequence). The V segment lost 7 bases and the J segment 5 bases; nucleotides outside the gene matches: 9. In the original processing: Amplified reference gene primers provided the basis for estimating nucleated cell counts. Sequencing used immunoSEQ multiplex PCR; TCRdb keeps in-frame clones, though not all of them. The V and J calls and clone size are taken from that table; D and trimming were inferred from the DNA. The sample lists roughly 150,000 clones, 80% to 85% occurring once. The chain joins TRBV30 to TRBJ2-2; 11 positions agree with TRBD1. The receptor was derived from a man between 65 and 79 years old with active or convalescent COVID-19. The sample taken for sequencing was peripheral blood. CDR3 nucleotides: TGTGCCTTGCCTCGGACAGGGGGCGGAACCGGGGAGCTGTTTTTT. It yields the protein CALPRTGGGTGELFF.